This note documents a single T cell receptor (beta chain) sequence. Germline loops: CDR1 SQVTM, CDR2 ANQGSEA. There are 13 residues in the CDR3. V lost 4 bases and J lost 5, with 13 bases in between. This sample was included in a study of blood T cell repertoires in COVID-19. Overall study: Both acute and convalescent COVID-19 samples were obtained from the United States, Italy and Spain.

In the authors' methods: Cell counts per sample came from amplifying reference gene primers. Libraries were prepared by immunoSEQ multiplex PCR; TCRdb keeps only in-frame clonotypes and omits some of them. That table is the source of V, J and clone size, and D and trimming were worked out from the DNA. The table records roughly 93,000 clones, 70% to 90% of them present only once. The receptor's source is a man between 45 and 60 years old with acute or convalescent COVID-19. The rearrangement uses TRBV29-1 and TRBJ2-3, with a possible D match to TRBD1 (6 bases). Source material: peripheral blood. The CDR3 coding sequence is TGCAGCGTTGTTGGGGGCCGGGGAGATACGCAGTATTTT. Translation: CSVVGGRGDTQYF.